The 2 T cell receptor beta chains below all came from one sample that was sequenced in a study of cytomegalovirus exposure and HLA in healthy donors. Clones were sequenced by immunoSEQ multiplex PCR, and TCRdb holds only the in-frame ones, with some missing. The repertoire has around 220,000 clones, approximately 83% of them found once; the top ten carry about 14%. Input material: PBMCs. The origin of the receptors is a woman aged 25-40 years in good health and CMV-seropositive.

The V and J genes are TRBV2 and TRBJ1-2; TRBD1 might be the D (6 bases). V was clipped by 9 bases and J by 5 bases, with 13 bases between them. The CDR3 totals 12 residues. The germline V gene encodes CDR1 SNHLY and CDR2 FYNNEI. The DNA of the CDR3 is TGTGCCAGTAACAGGGTAGGGTATGGCTACACCTTC. Its translation is CASNRVGYGYTF. Full variable domain (remainder filled in from reference TRBV2 and TRBJ1-2): EPEVTQTPSHQVTQMGQEVILRCVPISNHLYFYWYRQILGQKVEFLVSFYNNEISEKSEIFDDQFSVERPDGSNFTLKIRSTKLEDSAMYFCASNRVGYGYTFGSGTRLTVV.

The chain combines TRBV28 with TRBJ1-2; 7 bases agree with TRBD1. This CDR3 spans 15 amino acids. Germline loops: CDR1 MDHEN, CDR2 SYDVKM. The V gene end was trimmed by 6 bases and the J gene end by 4 bases; junction bases not matched to a gene: 11. Written as DNA, the CDR3 is TGTGCCAGCAGCCTTGACAGGGAGAGGGGCTATGGCTACACCTTC. It yields the protein CASSLDRERGYGYTF.